There are many counts of the clone carrying this TCR beta chain. A unique molecular identifier was attached to every TCR cDNA molecule. TCRdb reprocessed the 5' RACE reads via MiXCR and lists one record per CDR3 protein. The data contain about 13,000 distinct CDR3 sequences, around 10% of them singletons. The time point denotes: sample taken at primary tumor resection. Whole RNA, isolated from tumor, nontumor lung or frozen PBMC, was sequenced without prior sorting. With 3 bases removed from V and 2 bases from J, the gap between germline ends came to 10 bases. Germline V lookup: CDR1 SEHNR, CDR2 FQNEAQ (reference sequence). The CDR3 has 14 residues. The data were taken from a study of spatial heterogeneity in lung cancer. Overall study: The average count in raw reads for each unique TCR and UMI combination exceeded eight appearances.

The J gene is TRBJ2-5, the V gene TRBV7-9; weak D call: TRBD2 (5 bases). The receptor was derived from a male donor with early-stage non-small cell lung cancer. The sample was PBMCs, taken at surgery. CDR3 bases: TGTGCCAGCAGCTTGACGGACTGGCAAGAGACCCAGTACTTC. Its translation: CASSLTDWQETQYF.